The clone carrying this TCR beta chain is judged medium-sized. Time point here: blood at routine non-recurrence follow-up after resection. Germline V gene sequence: CDR1 SGHRS, CDR2 YFSETQ. This CDR3 contains 14 residues. The V gene lost 4 bases and the J gene lost 0 bases, with 9 bases spanning the gap. The sample is drawn from a study of spatial heterogeneity in lung cancer. TCRdb recomputed calls from the 5' RACE reads with MiXCR, one row per CDR3 protein. The sample includes about 10,000 distinct CDR3 sequences, roughly 23% seen only once; the top ten take nearly 4%. The sample in question was PBMCs, obtained at follow-up. This TCR was recovered from a female donor with early-stage non-small cell lung cancer. V gene TRBV5-1 combines with J gene TRBJ2-3; D possibly corresponds to TRBD2 (5 bases). DNA for the CDR3: TGCGCCAGCAGCGGCGGGCCTAGCACAGATACGCAGTATTTT. Encoded protein: CASSGGPSTDTQYF. The whole variable domain, filled in from reference TRBV5-1 and TRBJ2-3, reads KAGVTQTPRYLIKTRGQQVTLSCSPISGHRSVSWYQQTPGQGLQFLFEYFSETQRNKGNFPGRFSGRQFSNSRSEMNVSTLELGDSALYLCASSGGPSTDTQYFGPGTRLTVL.